This T cell receptor beta chain was sequenced for a study of shared clonotypes between healthy human individuals. Germline-derived CDR1 and CDR2 are SGDLS and YYNGEE. Trimming took off 0 bases at V and 3 bases at J, with 10 bases between the two ends. The CDR3 loop spans 15 amino acids. This table comes from immunoSEQ multiplex PCR, and its TCRdb copy is limited to in-frame clones, with some not included. This table holds about 2 million clones, about 95% found once. Study-wide results and limits: There were few donors, and this limited the genetic and exposure-history diversity represented. The sole specimen, blood, was sampled, and tissue repertoires likely differ.

The naive CD8 population came from CD45RO-negative cells selected for CCR7, without terminally differentiated effector memory CD45RA+ cells. A note on this clone: Its antigen remains unidentified.

This chain uses TRBV9 with TRBJ2-1; D perhaps matches TRBD1 (6 bases). What was sequenced was naive CD8+ T cells sorted from blood. The clonotype was recovered from a man aged 18 to 29 in good health. The CDR3 DNA follows: TGTGCCAGCAGCGTAGGAGGGGGTGGCTACAATGAGCAGTTCTTC. Translation: CASSVGGGGYNEQFF.